A single sample gave rise to the 19 T cell receptor beta chains below, sequenced in a study of T-cell memory formation after mild COVID-19. TCRdb recomputed calls from the 5' RACE reads with MiXCR, one row per CDR3 protein. The sample contains fewer than 350,000 distinct CDR3 sequences, 13% to 15% of which appear only once. The sample comprised PBMCs or a T cell subset sorted from them (not recorded which). Source of these receptors: a man younger than 35 who had mild COVID-19 (a few samples of this study predate the infection). Cell type and time point are not known.

The sample holds a few counts of this clonotype. V gene TRBV20-1 combines with J gene TRBJ1-6; D not certain. Trimming shortened V by 3 bases and J by 7 bases, and 13 bases separated the two germline ends. The CDR3 is 14 residues long. Germline CDR1 and CDR2: DFQATT and SNEGSKA (reference sequence). DNA for the CDR3: TGCAGTGCTAGGAGGGAGGGAAGGAATTCACCCCTCCACTTT. Translated: CSARREGRNSPLHF.

In regard to this clonotype: The junction differs from germline at one of its ends, possibly a read error. The chain has TRBV5-1 and TRBJ1-2; no definite D call. CDR3 length equals 15 residues. The germline gives CDR1 SGHRS, CDR2 YFSETQ. CDR3 region: CASSPAGEREPVIAF. The CDR3 nucleotides are TGCGCCAGCAGCCCCGCTGGGGAAAGGGAGCCCGTGATCGCCTTC. Filled out from reference TRBV5-1 and TRBJ1-2, the complete variable domain reads KAGVTQTPRYLIKTRGQQVTLSCSPISGHRSVSWYQQTPGQGLQFLFEYFSETQRNKGNFPGRFSGRQFSNSRSEMNVSTLELGDSALYLCASSPAGEREPVIAFGSGTRLTVV.

This rearrangement joins TRBV6-6 to TRBJ1-2; 8 bases line up with TRBD1. Losses at the gene ends were 5 bases for V and 0 bases for J; bases not matched to a gene: 5. The germline CDR1 and CDR2 sequences are MNHNY and SVGAGI (reference sequence). This CDR3 comprises 15 residues. In DNA, the CDR3 is TGTGCCAGCAGTGAGGGACAGGAGGCTAACTATGGCTACACCTTC. The encoded protein is CASSEGQEANYGYTF.

This sequence joins TRBV7-2 and TRBJ1-1; tentatively, D is TRBD1 (6 bases). V was cut by 5 bases and J by 5 bases, with 21 bases left in between. Germline CDR1 reads SGHTA; CDR2 reads FQGNSA. The CDR3 loop spans 16 amino acids. CDR3 residues: CASSQFPRDTLTEAFF. Written as DNA, the CDR3 is TGTGCCAGCAGCCAATTTCCCAGGGACACATTGACTGAAGCTTTCTTT. The full variable domain, its missing parts supplied by reference TRBV7-2 and TRBJ1-1, is GAGVSQSPSNKVTEKGKDVELRCDPISGHTALYWYRQSLGQGLEFLIYFQGNSAPDKSGLPSDRFSAERTGGSVSTLTIQRTQQEDSAVYLCASSQFPRDTLTEAFFGQGTRLTVV.

There are a few counts of this clonotype. The chain uses TRBV15 and TRBJ2-5; D is undetermined. The CDR3 contains 14 residues. The V gene's germline CDR1 is LNHNV and CDR2 YYDKDF (reference sequence). V was clipped by 4 bases and J by 12 bases, with 21 bases between them. CDR3 sequence (DNA): TGTGCCACCAGCATTCAAGACGGCGGCTCCCACAAGTACTTC. Translation gives CATSIQDGGSHKYF.

The chain recombines TRBV6-5 with TRBJ2-2; D is perhaps TRBD1 or TRBD2 (5 bases each). The V end lost 0 bases, the J end lost 3 bases, and 8 bases lay between the germline ends. The CDR3 extends over 15 amino acids. The germline V gene encodes CDR1 MNHEY and CDR2 SVGAGI. The CDR3: CASSYSRGHTGELFF. The CDR3 DNA is TGTGCCAGCAGTTACTCGAGGGGTCACACCGGGGAGCTGTTTTTT.

This clonotype was observed a few times. This rearrangement joins TRBV12-3 or TRBV12-4 to TRBJ1-5; tentatively, D is TRBD1 (5 bases). There are 15 residues in the CDR3. The germline V and J ends were trimmed by 5 bases and 3 bases, with 14 bases remaining between them. As DNA, the CDR3 is TGTGCCAGCAGTCAATTTGGGGGGAACAATCAGCCCCAGCATTTT. Translation: CASSQFGGNNQPQHF.

This clonotype came up a few times. A read error may account for a junction end that differs from germline. The chain is built from TRBV4-3 and TRBJ1-6; no definite D call. The CDR3 has 13 amino acids. Germline CDR1 LGHNA, CDR2 YSLEER. The CDR3 DNA reads TGCGCCAGCAGCCAAGCTCCCACTTCACCCCTCCAATTT. Its translation: CASSQAPTSPLQF.

This clonotype was counted between two and nine times. This chain uses TRBV24-1 with TRBJ2-7; D call uncertain. The V gene's germline CDR1 is KGHDR and CDR2 SFDVKD. This CDR3 is 15 amino acids long. Trimming cost V 12 bases and J 1 base, with 21 bases left between them. The CDR3 region is CALRRPDHRSYEQYV. CDR3 DNA: TGTGCCCTCCGGAGACCAGATCATAGATCCTACGAGCAGTACGTC.

The chain is built from TRBV6-2 or TRBV6-3 and TRBJ1-3; D not resolved. Germline V CDR1 and CDR2: MNHEY, SVGEGT. The CDR3 runs 15 residues. V was shortened by 4 bases and J by 0 bases, with 10 bases between the two germline ends. In DNA form, the CDR3 reads TGTGCCAGCAGTTTGGGCACGAGCTCTGGAAACACCATATATTTT. Encoded protein: CASSLGTSSGNTIYF.

The V and J genes are TRBV7-2 and TRBJ1-2; 8 positions agree with TRBD1. Germline loops: CDR1 SGHTA, CDR2 FQGNSA. Losses at the gene ends were 4 bases for V and 0 bases for J; bases not matched to a gene: 13. The CDR3 length is 18 residues. CDR3 coding DNA: TGTGCCAGCAGCTACCCCCGGGGACAGGCGAGTTCTAACTATGGCTACACCTTC. Translation gives CASSYPRGQASSNYGYTF.

This clonotype has a count of ten or more. CDR3 region: CASSTYRDNEQFF. The CDR3 DNA follows: TGCGCCAGCAGCACGTACAGGGACAATGAGCAGTTCTTC. This chain uses TRBV5-1 with TRBJ2-1; D is possibly TRBD1 (6 bases). Looked up from germline, CDR1 is SGHRS and CDR2 is YFSETQ. CDR3 length: 13 residues. Trimming shortened V by 4 bases and J by 5 bases, and 10 bases separated the two germline ends. The complete variable domain, with remaining parts taken from reference TRBV5-1 and TRBJ2-1, reads KAGVTQTPRYLIKTRGQQVTLSCSPISGHRSVSWYQQTPGQGLQFLFEYFSETQRNKGNFPGRFSGRQFSNSRSEMNVSTLELGDSALYLCASSTYRDNEQFFGPGTRLTVL.

This clonotype appeared many times. This chain uses TRBV3-1 with TRBJ2-4; 8 nucleotides agree with TRBD2. From germline, CDR1 is LGHDT and CDR2 YNNKEL (reference sequence). Trimming removed 5 bases from V and 1 base from J; junction bases left unmatched: 10. The CDR3 is 17 amino acids. The CDR3 reads CASSSNDGGAAKNIQYF. In nucleotides, the CDR3 is TGTGCCAGCAGCTCAAATGACGGGGGGGCCGCCAAAAACATTCAGTACTTC.

This clonotype has a handful of counts. This sequence joins TRBV5-4 and TRBJ2-3; 11 bases agree with TRBD2. The CDR3 has 16 residues. With V trimmed by 1 base and J by 6 bases, 7 bases remained unmatched. Germline V CDR1 and CDR2: SGHNT, YYREEE (reference sequence). CDR3 amino acids: CASSLKLAGAGDTQYF. The DNA of the CDR3 is TGTGCCAGCAGCTTGAAACTAGCGGGGGCCGGGGATACGCAGTATTTT.

This chain joins TRBV6-6 and TRBJ2-5; D may correspond to TRBD1 or TRBD2 (5 bases each). V lost 7 bases and J lost 5, with 14 bases in between. The germline gives CDR1 MNHNY, CDR2 SVGAGI (reference sequence). This CDR3 has 13 residues. CDR3 sequence: CASTRGAVETQYF. CDR3 DNA sequence: TGTGCCAGCACTCGAGGGGCAGTGGAGACCCAGTACTTC.

The chain joins TRBV7-8 to TRBJ2-1, with 8 bases lining up with TRBD2. The V and J ends lost 3 bases and 0 bases, in that order; junction bases with no gene match: 4. CDR1 and CDR2 from the germline V gene are SGHVS and FQNEAQ. The CDR3 sequence is 16 residues long. CDR3 region: CASSLLAGFSYNEQFF. CDR3 DNA: TGTGCCAGCAGCTTGCTAGCGGGCTTCTCCTACAATGAGCAGTTCTTC.

V is TRBV7-2 and J is TRBJ1-1; no firm D call. CDR3 length: 14 amino acids. The germline CDR1 and CDR2 sequences are SGHTA and FQGNSA. The V end was cut by 3 bases, the J end by 1 base, with 9 bases between. As DNA, the CDR3 is TGTGCCAGCAGCTTCACTAGGCAGAACACTGAAGCTTTCTTT. It specifies CASSFTRQNTEAFF.

In this sample, this clonotype turned up a few times. The genes are TRBV20-1 and TRBJ2-7, with 7 nucleotides matching TRBD1. CDR3 length equals 15 residues. V shed 4 bases, J shed 3 bases, and the junction held 12 bases outside the gene matches. Germline V gives CDR1 DFQATT, CDR2 SNEGSKA (reference sequence). CDR3 loop: CSAKSERTGYYEQYV. DNA for the CDR3: TGCAGTGCTAAATCCGAAAGGACAGGTTACTACGAGCAGTACGTC.

V usage is TRBV20-1 and J usage is TRBJ1-6; the D is unclear. Germline V gene lookup returns CDR1 DFQATT and CDR2 SNEGSKA (reference sequence). The CDR3 sequence is 12 residues long. Trimming shortened V by 2 bases and J by 12 bases, and 11 bases separated the two germline ends. In nucleotides, the CDR3 is TGCAGTGCTAGATATAACTCTCAACCCCTCCACTTT. It specifies CSARYNSQPLHF.